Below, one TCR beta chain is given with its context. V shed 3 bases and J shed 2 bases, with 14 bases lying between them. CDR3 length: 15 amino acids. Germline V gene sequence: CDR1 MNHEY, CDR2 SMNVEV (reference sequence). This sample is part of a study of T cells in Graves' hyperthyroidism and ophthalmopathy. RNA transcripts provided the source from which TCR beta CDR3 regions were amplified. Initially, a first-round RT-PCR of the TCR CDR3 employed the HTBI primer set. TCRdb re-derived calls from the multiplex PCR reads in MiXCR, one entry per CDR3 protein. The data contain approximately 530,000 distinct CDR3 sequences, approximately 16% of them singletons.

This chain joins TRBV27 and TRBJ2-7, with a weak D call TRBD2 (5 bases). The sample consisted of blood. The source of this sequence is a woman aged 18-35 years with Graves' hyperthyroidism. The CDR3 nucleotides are TGTGCCAGCAGTTTTTCGAGGGAAAAGCCCTACGAGCAGTACTTC. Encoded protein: CASSFSREKPYEQYF.